Shown below are 16 T cell receptor beta chains from a single sample sequenced in a study of blood T cell repertoires in COVID-19. Sequencing used immunoSEQ multiplex PCR; TCRdb keeps in-frame clones, though not all of them. This repertoire shows approximately 400,000 clones, roughly 88% found once; its top ten account for roughly 12%. The sequenced material came from peripheral blood. Receptor source: a woman between 50 and 59 years old with COVID-19, enrolled during active disease.

This chain links TRBV29-1 with TRBJ2-3; 10 nucleotides align to TRBD1. The CDR3 runs to 15 residues. V dropped 5 bases and J dropped 6; count of bases not matched to a gene: 11. Germline loops: CDR1 SQVTM, CDR2 ANQGSEA. CDR3 in amino acids: CSVNPGTGEGDTQYF. CDR3 coding DNA: TGCAGCGTTAATCCTGGGACAGGGGAAGGCGATACGCAGTATTTT.

J is TRBJ2-7 and V is TRBV10-3; the D gene is possibly TRBD1 (5 bases). Germline V gene sequence: CDR1 ENHRY, CDR2 SYGVKD. V shed 6 bases and J shed 4 bases, with 19 bases lying between them. This CDR3 comprises 15 residues. The CDR3 is CAISSISTGQYEQYF. The CDR3 region has the DNA TGTGCCATCAGCTCAATCTCTACAGGCCAATACGAGCAGTACTTC.

This clone has only a few counts. The chain uses TRBV4-1 and TRBJ1-1; 8 bases are shared with TRBD1. The CDR3 is 19 residues long. Germline CDR1 and CDR2: MGHRA and YSYEKL. The J segment lost 4 bases and the V segment lost 0 bases, leaving 16 bases of the junction unmatched. Here the CDR3 DNA reads TGCGCCAGCAGCCAAGAGGGACAGGCTCTGCTCGGGTCGGGCACTGAAGCTTTCTTT. It yields the protein CASSQEGQALLGSGTEAFF.

The chain is built from TRBV10-1 and TRBJ2-7, with 7 bases lining up with TRBD1. This CDR3 is built from 14 residues. Germline CDR1 reads WNHNN; CDR2 reads SYGVQD (reference sequence). Trimming at V came to 3 bases and at J to 4 bases, leaving 6 bases not matched to a gene. The CDR3 loop is CASSDTGEGYEQYF. CDR3 in DNA: TGCGCCAGCAGTGATACAGGGGAAGGGTACGAGCAGTACTTC.

The gene calls are TRBV12-5 and TRBJ1-1; D is undetermined. The CDR3 length is 13 residues. V lost 6 bases and J 5 bases, leaving 13 bases between the germline ends. The V gene's germline CDR1 is LGHNT and CDR2 FRNRAP. In nucleotides, the CDR3 is TGTGCTAGTGGCCTAAACGAGGGAACTGAAGCTTTCTTT. It translates to CASGLNEGTEAFF. Full variable domain (remainder filled in from reference TRBV12-5 and TRBJ1-1): DARVTQTPRHKVTEMGQEVTMRCQPILGHNTVFWYRQTMMQGLELLAYFRNRAPLDDSGMPKDRFSAEMPDATLATLKIQPSEPRDSAVYFCASGLNEGTEAFFGQGTRLTVV.

The CDR3 bases are TGTGCCAGCTCACCGGTTAGGGGCCGAAGCAATCAGCCCCAGCATTTT. It encodes CASSPVRGRSNQPQHF. The rearrangement links TRBV18 to TRBJ1-5, with D tentatively TRBD1 (5 bases). Germline V gives CDR1 KGHSH, CDR2 LQKENI. The CDR3 is made up of 16 amino acids. Trimming removed 3 bases from V and 1 base from J, with 13 bases in between.

The chain is built from TRBV5-1 and TRBJ2-7; the D gene is possibly TRBD1 (6 bases). The germline V and J ends were trimmed by 4 bases and 0 bases, with 11 bases remaining between them. CDR1 is SGHRS, CDR2 YFSETQ, per germline. The CDR3 length is 14 residues. The CDR3 reads CASSPLGASYEQYF. CDR3 in DNA: TGCGCCAGCAGCCCCCTGGGGGCCTCCTACGAGCAGTACTTC.

The CDR3 region has the DNA TGTGCCAGCAGCGCCTCAGGCCCCAACACTGAAGCTTTCTTT. This codes for CASSASGPNTEAFF. The V and J genes are TRBV7-6 and TRBJ1-1; D call uncertain. Germline V CDR1 and CDR2: SGHVS, FNYEAQ. The CDR3 totals 14 residues. The V gene lost 5 bases and the J gene lost 2 bases, with 12 bases spanning the gap. Combining the CDR3 with reference TRBV7-6 and TRBJ1-1 gives the whole variable domain GAGVSQSPRYKVTKRGQDVALRCDPISGHVSLYWYRQALGQGPEFLTYFNYEAQQDKSGLPNDRFSAERPEGSISTLTIQRTEQRDSAMYRCASSASGPNTEAFFGQGTRLTVV.

The rearrangement joins TRBV18 to TRBJ2-5; D is perhaps TRBD1 (5 bases). The CDR3 has 13 residues. CDR1 is KGHSH, CDR2 LQKENI, per germline. Trimming shortened V by 1 base and J by 4 bases, and 7 bases separated the two germline ends. The CDR3 reads CASSPRGRETQYF. The CDR3 bases are TGTGCCAGCTCACCACGGGGCAGAGAGACCCAGTACTTC.

The gene calls are TRBV19 and TRBJ1-1; D may be TRBD1 (5 bases). Germline assignment: CDR1 LNHDA and CDR2 SQIVND (reference sequence). This CDR3 has 14 amino acids. Trimming took 7 bases from V and 7 from J, leaving 19 bases between them. In DNA form, the CDR3 reads TGTGCCAGTACCGACTACCTGGGGGGGGGTGAAGCTTTCTTT. As protein: CASTDYLGGGEAFF.

The V call is TRBV6-5, the J call TRBJ1-3, with 9 bases lining up with TRBD1. The germline V gene has CDR1 MNHEY and CDR2 SVGAGI. The junction had 3 bases not matched to a gene; V was cut back by 0 bases and J by 3 bases. This CDR3 has 16 amino acids. CDR3 coding DNA: TGTGCCAGCAGTTACTCCGGGACAGGGAGTGGAAACACCATATATTTT. It encodes CASSYSGTGSGNTIYF.

CDR3 DNA sequence: TGTGCCAGCAGCTTGACAGGGGGCTACGCAGATACGCAGTATTTT. Residues: CASSLTGGYADTQYF. V and J are TRBV5-4 and TRBJ2-3; 9 bases are a match to TRBD1. This CDR3 contains 15 residues. Germline V gene data show CDR1 as SGHNT and CDR2 as YYREEE (reference sequence). The V segment lost 1 base and the J segment 4 bases; nucleotides outside the gene matches: 4.

This clone has just one count. This sequence joins TRBV4-1 and TRBJ2-7, with D maybe TRBD2 (5 bases). CDR3 length equals 13 residues. The germline V and J ends were trimmed by 2 bases and 3 bases, with 8 bases remaining between them. Germline loops: CDR1 MGHRA, CDR2 YSYEKL. CDR3 DNA sequence: TGCGCCAGCAGCCAAACGGAGGACTACGAGCAGTACTTC. Protein sequence: CASSQTEDYEQYF.

The chain recombines TRBV10-2 with TRBJ2-5, with D unresolved. The V gene's germline CDR1 is WSHSY and CDR2 SAAADI. V gave up 4 bases and J gave up 4 bases, with 16 bases separating them. The CDR3 totals 15 residues. The CDR3 loop is CASSGIDWAPETQYF. The DNA for the CDR3 is TGCGCCAGCAGTGGGATAGATTGGGCCCCAGAGACCCAGTACTTC.

The V gene is TRBV7-8, the J gene TRBJ1-5; D call uncertain. This CDR3 spans 13 amino acids. Trimming left V 1 base short and J 12 bases short, with 13 bases between. Germline V gene sequence: CDR1 SGHVS, CDR2 FQNEAQ. The CDR3 DNA is TGTGCCAGCAGCTTAGGACCGACTTCTTTCCAGCATTTT. Translated, it gives CASSLGPTSFQHF.

The chain links TRBV6-5 to TRBJ2-3; 8 bases match TRBD2. The CDR3 covers 15 residues. The V gene end was trimmed by 6 bases and the J gene end by 5 bases; junction bases not matched to a gene: 10. In germline, CDR1 is MNHEY, CDR2 SVGAGI. DNA of the CDR3: TGTGCCAGCAGCTTCGGGGGGGCGGGCCTAGATACGCAGTATTTT. It is translated as CASSFGGAGLDTQYF.